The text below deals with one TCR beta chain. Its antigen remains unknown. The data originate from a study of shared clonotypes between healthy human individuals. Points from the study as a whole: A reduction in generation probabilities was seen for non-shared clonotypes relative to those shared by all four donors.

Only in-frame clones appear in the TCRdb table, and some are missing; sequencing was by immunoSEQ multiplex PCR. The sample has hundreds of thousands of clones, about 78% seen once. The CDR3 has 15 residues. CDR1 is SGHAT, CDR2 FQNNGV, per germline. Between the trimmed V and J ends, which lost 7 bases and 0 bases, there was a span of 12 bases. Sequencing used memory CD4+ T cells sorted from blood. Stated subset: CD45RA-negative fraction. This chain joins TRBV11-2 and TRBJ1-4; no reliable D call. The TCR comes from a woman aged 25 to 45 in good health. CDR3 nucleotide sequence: TGTGCCAGCACCCGCCGGGCTGCAACTAATGAAAAACTGTTTTTT. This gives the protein CASTRRAATNEKLFF.